This is a list of T cell receptor beta chains from one sample in a study of blood T cell repertoires in COVID-19. Produced via immunoSEQ multiplex PCR; TCRdb's table is partial and in-frame only. The repertoire holds more than 95,000 clones, with roughly 80% as singletons. The sample consisted of peripheral blood. The receptors stem from a woman at least 80 years old with active or convalescent COVID-19. CDR3s include the opening cysteine and the closing phenylalanine or tryptophan.

>TRBV11-2
CASSASAYEQYF
>TRBV20-1
CSASQAHEQYF
>TRBV9
CASRRDYGYTF
>TRBV19
CASSMAQYGYTF
>TRBV20-1
CSAQRDSHLF
>TRBV24-1
CATSDFSGSQGYTF
>TRBV5-1
CASSLSPTENTEAFF
>TRBV5-1
CASSIAGTTGSKELFF
>TRBV5-1
CASSLNTEAFF
>TRBV4-1
CASSQRQGSTEAFF
>TRBV24-1
CATSDLQGHYGYTF
>TRBV27
CASSKTSGRYNEQFF
>TRBV19
CASSIIGSGVSTGELFF
>TRBV20-1
CSAGARTEAFF
>TRBV11-2
CASSLDLIRRQASLTDTQYF
>TRBV28
CASSLRGLGFRQFF
>TRBV28
CASSFTGQTYEQYF
>TRBV5-1
CASSLDDHPGSTDTQYF
>TRBV5-6
CASSLGDYGYTF
>TRBV14
CASSQGFREPRLYTQYF
>TRBV19
CASGGKNNEQFF
>TRBV7-8
CASRLTGGYTGELFF
>TRBV2
CASSAAGGVVGEQYF
>TRBV5-8
CASSFGSGGPRETQYF
>TRBV5-1
CASINTWTGNSGRAYNEQFF
>TRBV9
CASSVTGMNTEAFF
>TRBV28
CASSRRENWSGELFF
>TRBV6-1
CASTGAVGNTIYF
>TRBV9
CASSVGLIMNTEAFF
>TRBV7-2
CASSPKTSGAYNEQFF
>TRBV19
CASSIERARNQPQHF
>TRBV19
CATSRQGGSWGYTF
>TRBV19
CASTPRDHRTEAFF
>TRBV28
CASSSLFEAFF
>TRBV4-1
CASSQDPGFQNSPLHF
>TRBV7-2
CASSFQGTKSYEQYF
>TRBV9
CASSTQSTVNTEAFF
>TRBV2
CANRPGILTYEQYF
>TRBV19
CASSIADWNYGYTF
>TRBV2
CASSEGPGGDTQYF
>TRBV7-6
CASSLASGGTGANQPQHF
>TRBV20-1
CSASVQNTEAFF